The subject of this entry is one TCR beta chain. Its antigen is unknown. This sample is drawn from a study of cytomegalovirus exposure and HLA in healthy donors. Study-wide background: Early released data comprised approximately 85 million unique TCRs from HLA-typed donors. Study outcomes and limitations: A later analysis reportedly found fewer N-insertions in an Asian-associated ancestry cluster than the roughly 670-donor mean. Clonal expansion was found to be greater in HLA-associated TCR beta chains than in equally common others in a later analysis. Immune exposure was documented only through CMV serostatus.

The PCR used 60 Vbeta and 13 Jbeta primers. Produced via immunoSEQ multiplex PCR; TCRdb's table is partial and in-frame only. The sample has around 110,000 clones; 75% to 85% are singletons. This CDR3 comprises 15 residues. Trimming took off 0 bases at V and 4 bases at J, with 14 bases between the two ends. Germline V gene lookup returns CDR1 SGHRS and CDR2 YFSETQ. Sequencing was carried out using PBMCs. The chain links TRBV5-1 to TRBJ2-7; D might be TRBD2 (5 bases). The receptor was isolated from a man aged 45-65 years in good health and CMV-seronegative. The CDR3 bases are TGCGCCAGCAGCTTGGGGCCGAACAGAGGGTACGAGCAGTACTTC. Protein: CASSLGPNRGYEQYF.